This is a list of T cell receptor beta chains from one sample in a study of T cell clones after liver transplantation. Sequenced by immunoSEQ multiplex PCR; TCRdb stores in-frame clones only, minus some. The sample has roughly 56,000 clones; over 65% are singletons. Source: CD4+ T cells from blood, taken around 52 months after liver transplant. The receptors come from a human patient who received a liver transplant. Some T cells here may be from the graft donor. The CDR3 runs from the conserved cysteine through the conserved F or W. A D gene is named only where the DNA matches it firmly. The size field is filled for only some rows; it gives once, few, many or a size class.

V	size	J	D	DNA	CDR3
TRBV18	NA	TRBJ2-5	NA	TGTGCCAGCTCACCATTGCAAGGAGGGTCACAAGAGACCCAGTACTTC	CASSPLQGGSQETQYF
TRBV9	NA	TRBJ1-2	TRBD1	TGTGCCAGCAGCGTACTAGGACAGGGCCTTAACTATGGCTACACCTTC	CASSVLGQGLNYGYTF
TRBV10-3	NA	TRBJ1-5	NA	TGTGCCTCATCGGGGGACCTTCTCCCTCCCGGCTGGCAGCCCCAGCATTTT	CASSGDLLPPGWQPQHF
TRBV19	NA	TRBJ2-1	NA	TGTGCCAGTGTTCAATATCACAATGAGCAGTTCTTC	CASVQYHNEQFF
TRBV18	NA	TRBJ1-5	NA	TGTGCCAGCTCCCACAGAGATAATCAGCCCCAGCATTTT	CASSHRDNQPQHF
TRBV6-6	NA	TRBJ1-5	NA	TGTGCCAGCAGTTACTCGAAACAGGGTAGTCAGCCCCAGCATTTT	CASSYSKQGSQPQHF
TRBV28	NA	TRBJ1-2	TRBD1	TGTGCCAGCAGACCGGGACAGGATTCCTATGGCTACACCTTC	CASRPGQDSYGYTF
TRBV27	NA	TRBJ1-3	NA	TGTGCCAGCAGTTCCCAATCGGCCGGAAACACCATATATTTT	CASSSQSAGNTIYF
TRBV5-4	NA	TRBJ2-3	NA	TGTGCCAGCAGCTTGTTCCTGGCCGTAACCGAGAATACGCAGTATTTT	CASSLFLAVTENTQYF
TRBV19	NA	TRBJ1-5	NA	TGTGCCAGTAGTTCGAGATGGATGGATCAGCCCCAGCATTTT	CASSSRWMDQPQHF
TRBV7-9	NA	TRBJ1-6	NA	TGTGCCAGCAGCTCGGAGGGGCGACGCTCCTATAATTCACCCCTCCACTTT	CASSSEGRRSYNSPLHF
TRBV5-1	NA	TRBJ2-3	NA	TGCGCCAGCAGCCCTGGTAGAACAGGCACAGATACGCAGTATTTT	CASSPGRTGTDTQYF
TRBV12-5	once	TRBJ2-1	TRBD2	TGTGCTAGTGGGTGGGGGACTAGCATTAATGAGCAGTTCTTC	CASGWGTSINEQFF
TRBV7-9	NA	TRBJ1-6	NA	TGTGCCAGCAGCTTAGTCGGGTCCGACGAACCCCTCCACTTT	CASSLVGSDEPLHF
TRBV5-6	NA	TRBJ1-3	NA	TGTGCCAGCAGCTTGGACGATAACTCTGGAAACACCATATATTTT	CASSLDDNSGNTIYF
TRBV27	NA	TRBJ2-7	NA	TGTGCCAGCAGGTTTTTGAACGAGCAGTACTTC	CASRFLNEQYF
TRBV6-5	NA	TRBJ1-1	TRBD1	TGTGCCAGCAGTTCCGGGACAGGGAATTTAGGCACTGAAGCTTTCTTT	CASSSGTGNLGTEAFF
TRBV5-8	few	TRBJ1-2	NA	TGTGCCAGCAGCCCCCGGGGGGAAGGCTATGGCTACACCTTC	CASSPRGEGYGYTF
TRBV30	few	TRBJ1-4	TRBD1	TGTGCCGGATCTCTATCTGGGACAGGAGATGAAAAACTGTTTTTT	CAGSLSGTGDEKLFF
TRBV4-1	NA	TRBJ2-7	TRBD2	TGCGCCAGCAGCCAAGTGTATCTAGCGGCACTTAGCTCCTACGAGCAGTACTTC	CASSQVYLAALSSYEQYF
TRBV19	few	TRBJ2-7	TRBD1	TGTGCCAGTAGTATGGTGGGGACAGGACAGTACGAGCAGTACTTC	CASSMVGTGQYEQYF
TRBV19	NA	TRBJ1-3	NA	TGTGCCAGTAGTTCCGGGACGGTGTACTCTGGAAACACCATATATTTT	CASSSGTVYSGNTIYF
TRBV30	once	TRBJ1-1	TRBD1	TGTGCCTGGGATGACAGGGTAATCACTGAAGCTTTCTTT	CAWDDRVITEAFF
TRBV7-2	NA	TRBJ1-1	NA	TGTGCCAGCAGCTTAGACCGACAGAGCAACACTGAAGCTTTCTTT	CASSLDRQSNTEAFF
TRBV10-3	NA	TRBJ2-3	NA	TGTGCCATCAGTGGAGGGCAGGACCCTAGCACAGATACGCAGTATTTT	CAISGGQDPSTDTQYF
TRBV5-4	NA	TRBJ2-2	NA	TGTGCCAGCAGACGGACGGGGGTAGAAGCGAACACCGGGGAGCTGTTTTTT	CASRRTGVEANTGELFF
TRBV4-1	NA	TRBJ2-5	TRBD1	TGCGCCAGCAGCCTGATCGGACAGGGACAAGAGACCCAGTACTTC	CASSLIGQGQETQYF
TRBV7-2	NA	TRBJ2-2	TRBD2	TGTGCCAGCAGCTTGGATAGCGGGGGGGCGGAGCTGTTTTTT	CASSLDSGGAELFF
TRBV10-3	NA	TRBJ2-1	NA	TGTGCCATCAGTGAGTCCAGGCTAGATAGCTCCTACAATGAGCAGTTCTTC	CAISESRLDSSYNEQFF
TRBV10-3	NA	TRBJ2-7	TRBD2	TGTGCCAGCGATAGCGGGGGCCAAGCCTACGAGCAGTACTTC	CASDSGGQAYEQYF
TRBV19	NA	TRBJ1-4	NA	TGTGCCAGTAGCCCAAGAATGGAAAAACTGTTTTTT	CASSPRMEKLFF
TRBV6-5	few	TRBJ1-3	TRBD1	TGTGCCAGCAGTTACGCCCGGGACAGGGAGGACACCATATATTTT	CASSYARDREDTIYF
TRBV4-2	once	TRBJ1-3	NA	TGTGCCAGTCGGAGGGGCGACCAAGGGGACACCATATATTTT	CASRRGDQGDTIYF
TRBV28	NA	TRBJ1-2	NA	TGTGCCAGCAGTGCCGGTCGTTCCTCTGGCTACACCTTC	CASSAGRSSGYTF
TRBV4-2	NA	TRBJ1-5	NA	TGTGCCAGCAGCCAAGTCGGAGGGGCCGAGGGCAATCAGCCCCAGCATTTT	CASSQVGGAEGNQPQHF
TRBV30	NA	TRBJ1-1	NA	TGTGCCTGGAGTAGAGGACGAGGACAAACTGAAGCTTTCTTT	CAWSRGRGQTEAFF
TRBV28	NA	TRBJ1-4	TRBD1	TGTGCCAGCAGTTCGGGACAGGGAGGAGAAAAACTGTTTTTT	CASSSGQGGEKLFF
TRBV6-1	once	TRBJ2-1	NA	TGTGCCAGCGGACAGCCCCCCAATGAGCAGTTCTTC	CASGQPPNEQFF
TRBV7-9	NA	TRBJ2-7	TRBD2	TGTGCCAGCAGCCCGGGACTAGCGGGTAGCGAGCAGTACTTC	CASSPGLAGSEQYF